This T cell receptor beta chain is from a study of CXCR3-negative and CXCR3-positive naive CD8 T cells (dated by TCRdb to about 2019). About the full investigation: In total, roughly 140 million TRB reads were obtained, corresponding to roughly 1.5 +/- 0.3 million reads per library. Data from ten or so donors, pooled across two independent experiments, went into the diversity and physicochemical repertoire analyses. TRBV-TRBJ cluster analysis included naive subsets from five or six donors and memory cells from 3 donors.

Each CD8+ T cell subset was flow-sorted in triplicate, and some 300,000 cells per subset were placed directly into RLT lysis buffer. Using standard density gradient centrifugation, peripheral blood mononuclear cells were isolated from buffy coats. Total RNA was extracted from sorted cells with an RNeasy Mini Kit. TCRdb records NextSeq 550 as the sequencer. The Human TCR Profiling Kit (MiLaboratory) was used to make UMI-labeled 5' RACE TRB cDNA libraries. cDNA synthesis used the entire amount of extracted RNA, and PCR amplification then used the entire amount of cDNA produced. The libraries were made side by side, with each library going through the same number of PCR cycles. The paper's processing steps were these. About 49,000 +/- 11,000 unique UMI-labeled TRB cDNA molecules per library were extracted with MIGEC and MiXCR, with at least two reads per UMI required. Each library averaged around 40,000 +/- 10,000 functional in-frame TRB CDR3 nucleotide clonotypes without stop codons. After downsampling to 5000 UMI-labeled TRB molecules per sample, diversity metrics such as normalized Shannon-Wiener and Chao1 were calculated in VDJtools. VDJtools was used to calculate clonotype-size-weighted physicochemical properties of the central five CDR3 residues, namely interaction energy, strength, volume and Kidera factor 4. TCRdb reprocessed the sequencing reads and holds a single record per CDR3 protein sequence, with no DNA. These V and J calls derive from TCRdb rather than the authors' analysis. Per the sample table, the count is tens of thousands of distinct CDR3 sequences. The ten largest clones represent roughly a tenth of the sample.

A remark on this clonotype: Its recognized antigen is unknown.

Study-wide conclusions, independent of this receptor: Because surface CD5, which is linked to self-reactivity in mice, was comparable between the naive subsets, TCR interaction strength was also inferred from the physicochemical properties of TRB CDR3s. CXCR3 expression partially decreased after cryopreservation, so most assays used freshly isolated PBMCs. Similar TRBV-TRBJ usage was shown by naive CXCR3-negative and CXCR3-positive cells from the same donor, whereas distinct patterns were shown by memory cells. Comparably high repertoire diversity was found in both naive subsets, whereas much lower repertoire diversity was found in memory CD8+ T cells.

Sequenced: memory CD8+ T cells from blood. The sample's cell subset or site label, in plain terms: conventional CD8+ memory T cells (TMEM), sorted as controls. The clonotype originates from a human donor in good health. Some clones in this sample may be carry-over from other donors' samples.

CDR3 sequence: CSVELDRDGYEQYF. The chain was built from TRBV29-1 and TRBJ2-7; TCRdb's D gene call, TRBD1, goes unchecked for lack of DNA. The CDR3 goes from the cysteine to the phenylalanine over 14 residues. DNA is not on record. CDR1 SQVTM and CDR2 ANQGSEA were looked up in the germline V gene.